This entry features one T cell receptor beta chain sequence. The data are from a study of shared clonotypes between healthy human individuals. Only in-frame clones appear in the TCRdb table, and some are missing; sequencing was by immunoSEQ multiplex PCR. The table has some 380,000 clones, 96% seen once. The V end was cut by 4 bases, the J end by 0 bases, with 10 bases between. Germline CDR1 and CDR2: ENHRY and SYGVKD. This CDR3 is 14 amino acids long. Input material: memory CD8+ T cells sorted from blood. Sample subset: CD45RO+ cells pooled with CCR7-negative TemRA cells. This TCR derives from a man aged 30 to 45 in good health. The chain links TRBV10-3 to TRBJ2-7, with D perhaps TRBD1 (6 bases). The CDR3 loop is CAISVGDTSYEQYF. CDR3 bases: TGTGCCATCAGTGTGGGGGACACCTCCTACGAGCAGTACTTC.